These 32 T cell receptor beta chains originate from one sample sequenced in a study of T-cell reconstitution after alpha-beta-depleted transplantation in children. Unique molecular identifiers were used in preparing the TCRbeta library. From the PCR reads, TCRdb called clonotypes with MiXCR, one entry per CDR3 protein. The sample holds approximately 650,000 distinct CDR3 sequences, around 13% seen once. The material was PBMCs, obtained before TCRalphabeta/CD19-depleted stem cell transplant. These receptors originate from a girl aged 2 to 10 with congenital amegakaryocytic thrombocytopenia, due to receive a stem cell transplant.

The rearrangement joins TRBV5-1 to TRBJ2-1; TRBD2 aligns across 8 bases. The CDR3 loop spans 15 amino acids. Per the germline V gene, CDR1 is SGHRS and CDR2 is YFSETQ. V lost 4 bases and J lost 9; bases outside the gene matches: 12. CDR3 in amino acids: CASSQRTGTSGEQFF. The CDR3 bases are TGCGCCAGCAGCCAACGAACCGGGACTAGTGGTGAGCAGTTCTTC.

This clonotype showed up many times. V usage is TRBV6-5 and J usage is TRBJ2-3; D unresolved. The CDR3 is 13 amino acids. CDR1 MNHEY and CDR2 SVGAGI come from the germline V gene. Trimming stripped 4 bases from V and 6 bases from J, with 11 bases between. Here the CDR3 DNA reads TGTGCCAGCAGTTCAACCCTCGGGGATACGCAGTATTTT. This codes for CASSSTLGDTQYF.

The gene calls are TRBV5-5 and TRBJ2-5, with D possibly being TRBD1 (6 bases). The CDR3 extends over 15 amino acids. Germline CDR1 SGHKS, CDR2 YYEKEE (reference sequence). Deletions cut 3 bases from V and 2 bases from J, with 14 bases between. CDR3 amino acids: CASSWIQGLQETQYF. In nucleotides, the CDR3 is TGTGCCAGCAGCTGGATACAGGGTTTGCAAGAGACCCAGTACTTC. Complete variable domain (other parts from reference TRBV5-5 and TRBJ2-5): DAGVTQSPTHLIKTRGQQVTLRCSPISGHKSVSWYQQVLGQGPQFIFQYYEKEERGRGNFPDRFSARQFPNYSSELNVNALLLGDSALYLCASSWIQGLQETQYFGPGTRLLVL.

This clonotype was counted between two and nine times. The chain joins TRBV7-6 to TRBJ2-5; 9 bases are shared with TRBD2. The CDR3 spans 15 residues. Unmatched junction bases numbered 4, after V lost 3 bases and J lost 2 bases. CDR1 and CDR2 from the germline V gene are SGHVS and FNYEAQ. CDR3 nucleotides: TGTGCCAGCAGCTTGATACTAGCGGGTCAAGAGACCCAGTACTTC. Its protein product is CASSLILAGQETQYF. The whole variable domain, remainder taken from reference TRBV7-6 and TRBJ2-5, is GAGVSQSPRYKVTKRGQDVALRCDPISGHVSLYWYRQALGQGPEFLTYFNYEAQQDKSGLPNDRFSAERPEGSISTLTIQRTEQRDSAMYRCASSLILAGQETQYFGPGTRLLVL.

This clonotype showed up many times. The gene calls are TRBV10-3 and TRBJ1-6; unclear D gene. The ends were cut back, 2 bases at V and 6 bases at J, with 8 bases in the middle. The CDR3 spans 14 residues. Per the germline V gene, CDR1 is ENHRY and CDR2 is SYGVKD. The CDR3 DNA reads TGTGCCATCAGTGAGAGGACGGGTAATTCACCCCTCCACTTT. It translates to CAISERTGNSPLHF.

This clonotype was seen many times. The gene calls are TRBV4-2 and TRBJ2-3; 12 bases align to TRBD2. Per germline, CDR1 LGHNA and CDR2 YNFKEQ. The V and J ends lost 4 bases and 0 bases, in that order; junction bases with no gene match: 17. The CDR3 sequence is 21 residues long. The CDR3 bases are TGTGCCAGCAGCCCTCTTGGTATGCCGCTAGCGGGAGGGTCTAGCACAGATACGCAGTATTTT. Translating gives CASSPLGMPLAGGSSTDTQYF.

This clonotype was seen a handful of times. V usage is TRBV5-1 and J usage is TRBJ1-1; perhaps TRBD1 as D (6 bases). The germline gives CDR1 SGHRS, CDR2 YFSETQ. V lost 0 bases and J 5 bases, leaving 20 bases between the germline ends. The CDR3 consists of 17 residues. CDR3 residues: CASSLARGGRLGTEAFF. The CDR3 DNA sequence: TGCGCCAGCAGCTTGGCCCGAGGGGGACGGCTGGGGACTGAAGCTTTCTTT. Full variable domain (missing parts from reference TRBV5-1 and TRBJ1-1): KAGVTQTPRYLIKTRGQQVTLSCSPISGHRSVSWYQQTPGQGLQFLFEYFSETQRNKGNFPGRFSGRQFSNSRSEMNVSTLELGDSALYLCASSLARGGRLGTEAFFGQGTRLTVV.

This clonotype occurred many times. With a much larger clone just one base away, this may be a read error. This rearrangement joins TRBV5-1 to TRBJ2-5, with D tentatively TRBD2 (6 bases). The CDR3 has 13 amino acids. V lost 1 base and J lost 4, with 8 bases in between. CDR1 and CDR2 (germline): SGHRS, YFSETQ. The CDR3 DNA sequence: TGCGCCAGCAGCTTGTACGGGGGAGAGACCCAGTACTTC. The encoded protein is CASSLYGGETQYF.

In this sample, this clonotype turned up many times. V gene TRBV20-1 combines with J gene TRBJ1-2; D call uncertain. This CDR3 spans 14 amino acids. V was pared by 3 bases and J by 0 bases, with 11 bases between. Germline CDR1 is DFQATT and CDR2 is SNEGSKA (reference sequence). This chain's CDR3 is CSASVSEPNYGYTF. In DNA form, the CDR3 reads TGCAGTGCTAGTGTGAGTGAACCTAACTATGGCTACACCTTC.

This clonotype has a count of ten or more. This rearrangement joins TRBV20-1 to TRBJ2-5; D remains ambiguous. The CDR3 is made up of 12 amino acids. V lost 6 bases and J 2 bases, leaving 10 bases between the germline ends. Per germline, CDR1 DFQATT and CDR2 SNEGSKA (reference sequence). The CDR3 DNA follows: TGCAGTGCGACCGAAGTACAAGAGACCCAGTACTTC. Its translation is CSATEVQETQYF.

The sample holds many counts of this clonotype. The chain has TRBV20-1 and TRBJ2-5; D ambiguous. Trimming took off 6 bases at V and 0 bases at J, with 11 bases between the two ends. Germline V gene lookup returns CDR1 DFQATT and CDR2 SNEGSKA (reference sequence). This CDR3 comprises 13 residues. The CDR3 region is CSAATEYQETQYF. DNA of the CDR3: TGCAGTGCGGCGACTGAGTACCAAGAGACCCAGTACTTC.

Ten or more counts support this clonotype. The CDR3 sequence: CASSLGGSQTSSYEQYF. The CDR3 DNA reads TGCGCCAGCAGCTTGGGCGGGAGCCAAACAAGCTCCTACGAGCAGTACTTC. The chain recombines TRBV5-1 with TRBJ2-7; 7 bases are shared with TRBD2. V lost 0 bases to trimming and J lost 0 bases; unmatched junction nucleotides: 9. Germline CDR1 and CDR2: SGHRS and YFSETQ. The CDR3 runs to 17 residues. The variable domain in full, completed from reference TRBV5-1 and TRBJ2-7, reads KAGVTQTPRYLIKTRGQQVTLSCSPISGHRSVSWYQQTPGQGLQFLFEYFSETQRNKGNFPGRFSGRQFSNSRSEMNVSTLELGDSALYLCASSLGGSQTSSYEQYFGPGTRLTVT.

This clonotype was seen repeatedly, ten times or more. The rearrangement links TRBV15 to TRBJ2-1; D call uncertain. Trimming pared 0 bases from V and 8 bases from J, leaving 8 bases between. The CDR3 extends over 13 amino acids. Germline V gives CDR1 LNHNV, CDR2 YYDKDF (reference sequence). The CDR3 loop reads CATSRENRYEQFF. Here the CDR3 DNA reads TGTGCCACCAGCAGAGAAAATAGGTATGAGCAGTTCTTC.

Details on this clonotype: This may arise from a read error, as a much more abundant clone is one base away. The chain has TRBV25-1 and TRBJ2-5; tentative D call: TRBD1 (5 bases). The CDR3 contains 13 residues. CDR1 is MGHDK and CDR2 is SYGVNS in the germline V gene. Deletions cut 6 bases from V and 4 bases from J, with 12 bases between. CDR3 nucleotide sequence: TGTGCCAGCAGAACGACAGCACCAGAGACCCAGTACTTC. It translates to CASRTTAPETQYF.

This clonotype showed up just once. V gene TRBV6-1 combines with J gene TRBJ2-1; 10 nucleotides align to TRBD2. Per the germline V gene, CDR1 is MNHNS and CDR2 is SASEGT. With 5 bases clipped from V and 6 bases from J, the junction kept 13 bases outside the gene matches. This CDR3 has 17 residues. CDR3 in DNA: TGTGCCAGCAGTCCACTAGCGGGACCGATCTCGGCCAATGAGCAGTTCTTC. Translation gives CASSPLAGPISANEQFF.

This clonotype has ten or more counts. V and J are TRBV20-1 and TRBJ2-1, with 8 bases lining up with TRBD2. This CDR3 contains 12 residues. The trim removed 3 bases at V and 7 bases at J, leaving 2 bases unmatched. Germline V lookup: CDR1 DFQATT, CDR2 SNEGSKA (reference sequence). The CDR3: CSASGRGNEQFF. CDR3 coding DNA: TGCAGTGCTAGCGGGAGGGGGAATGAGCAGTTCTTC.

Remarks on this clonotype: A junction boundary mismatches the germline segment, possibly from a read error. V gene TRBV27 combines with J gene TRBJ2-7, with D perhaps being TRBD1 or TRBD2 (6 bases each). This CDR3 is 13 amino acids long. CDR1 and CDR2 from the germline V gene are MNHEY and SMNVEV (reference sequence). CDR3 amino acids: CASRGGSSYEQHF. Here the CDR3 DNA reads TGTGCCTCTAGAGGGGGGAGCTCCTACGAGCAGCACTTC.

As concerns this clonotype: A much more abundant neighbour one base away suggests this may be a read error. The chain recombines TRBV29-1 with TRBJ1-2; a weak D match, TRBD1 (5 bases). The CDR3 runs to 14 residues. Germline lookup yields CDR1 SQVTM and CDR2 ANQGSEA. CDR3 DNA: TGCAGCGTTGAAGACAGAGGGAGGGACTATGGCGACACCTTC. Its translation is CSVEDRGRDYGDTF.

In the case of this clonotype: A read error may explain this, as a much larger clone is one base away. The chain joins TRBV4-1 to TRBJ1-2; no definite D call. This CDR3 is built from 13 residues. The V end lost 2 bases, the J end lost 12 bases, and 16 bases lay between the germline ends. CDR1 is MGHRA, CDR2 YSYEKL, per germline. The CDR3 nucleotides read TGCGCCAGCAGCCAAAGGGTGTCCTATGCCGACACCTTC. This codes for CASSQRVSYADTF.

The chain employs TRBV9 and TRBJ2-1; perhaps TRBD2 as D (6 bases). Trimming left V 6 bases short and J 7 bases short, with 17 bases between. CDR1 and CDR2 from the germline V gene are SGDLS and YYNGEE. CDR3 size: 14 residues. The CDR3 nucleotides read TGTGCCAGCACCCGGGACTCCTGGGAAAATGAGCAGTTCTTC. Translation: CASTRDSWENEQFF.

The genes are TRBV7-6 and TRBJ2-5; no definite D call. V shed 5 bases and J shed 3 bases, with 16 bases lying between them. Germline assignment: CDR1 SGHVS and CDR2 FNYEAQ. The CDR3 is 15 residues long. Here the CDR3 reads CASSPRTLRKETQYF. CDR3 nucleotide sequence: TGTGCCAGCAGCCCGCGAACTCTGCGTAAAGAGACCCAGTACTTC.

This clonotype was seen many times. The chain recombines TRBV20-1 with TRBJ1-1; D is ambiguous. Trimming shortened V by 6 bases and J by 1 base, and 12 bases separated the two germline ends. This CDR3 region has 13 residues. Germline CDR1 is DFQATT and CDR2 is SNEGSKA (reference sequence). The CDR3 bases are TGCAGTGCCACAGACTGGGCGAACACTGAAGCTTTCTTT. This translates into CSATDWANTEAFF.

The V and J genes are TRBV5-1 and TRBJ2-7; a weak D match, TRBD2 (5 bases). Looked up from germline, CDR1 is SGHRS and CDR2 is YFSETQ. The CDR3 covers 16 residues. V lost 4 bases and J 0 bases, leaving 17 bases between the germline ends. The CDR3 region is CASSPRGGRSSYEQYF. The CDR3 DNA reads as TGCGCCAGCAGCCCCCGTGGAGGCCGAAGCTCCTACGAGCAGTACTTC.

This clonotype was observed many times. The rearrangement joins TRBV20-1 to TRBJ2-3; 8 bases line up with TRBD2. V lost 6 bases, J lost 2 bases, and 10 bases stayed unmatched. The germline gives CDR1 DFQATT, CDR2 SNEGSKA (reference sequence). The CDR3 spans 15 residues. This CDR3 is CSAPSGGTYTDTQYF. In DNA, the CDR3 is TGCAGTGCCCCCTCGGGAGGGACATACACAGATACGCAGTATTTT.

This clonotype was observed at least ten times. This chain links TRBV29-1 with TRBJ2-7; D not resolved. V was pared by 4 bases and J by 7 bases, with 17 bases between. CDR3 length: 13 amino acids. Germline-derived CDR1 and CDR2 are SQVTM and ANQGSEA. CDR3 amino acids: CSVVLGLGQEQYF. The CDR3 nucleotides read TGCAGCGTTGTGCTCGGTTTGGGCCAAGAGCAGTACTTC.

The chain has TRBV20-1 and TRBJ2-3, with 10 bases that match TRBD2. With 6 bases clipped from V and 5 bases from J, the junction kept 14 bases outside the gene matches. The CDR3 is made up of 16 amino acids. The germline gives CDR1 DFQATT, CDR2 SNEGSKA (reference sequence). CDR3 protein: CSAPLHSGRRQDTQYF. CDR3 DNA sequence: TGCAGTGCGCCTCTACATAGCGGGAGGCGGCAAGATACGCAGTATTTT.

The chain has TRBV30 and TRBJ2-5, with D possibly TRBD1 on 6 matching bases. Trimming shortened V by 0 bases and J by 5 bases, and 13 bases separated the two germline ends. This CDR3 contains 14 residues. Germline V lookup: CDR1 GTSNPN, CDR2 SVGIG (reference sequence). CDR3 nucleotides: TGTGCCTGGAGTGTACTAGGGGGATTGGAGACCCAGTACTTC. Protein: CAWSVLGGLETQYF.

In this sample, this clonotype turned up a few times. The chain couples TRBV5-1 to TRBJ2-3, with 8 nucleotides matching TRBD2. Losses at the gene ends were 4 bases for V and 4 bases for J; bases not matched to a gene: 14. CDR1 is SGHRS, CDR2 YFSETQ, per germline. The CDR3 is made up of 17 amino acids. CDR3 residues: CASSHLGSGGRADTQYF. The CDR3 DNA reads TGCGCCAGCAGCCACTTGGGTTCGGGAGGGCGCGCAGATACGCAGTATTTT.

This chain connects TRBV4-1 to TRBJ2-1; no definite D call. The CDR3 totals 12 residues. Germline CDR1 MGHRA, CDR2 YSYEKL. V was trimmed by 3 bases and J by 8 bases, leaving 8 bases between them. The CDR3 DNA reads TGCGCCAGCAGCCATCTGCTGGATGAGCAGTTCTTC. Its translation is CASSHLLDEQFF.

This clonotype was seen many times. The chain links TRBV6-5 to TRBJ2-7; D not resolved. The CDR3 contains 13 residues. Trimming stripped 0 bases from V and 4 bases from J, with 7 bases between. Looked up from germline, CDR1 is MNHEY and CDR2 is SVGAGI. The CDR3 protein is CASSYSGVYEQYF. The CDR3, as DNA: TGTGCCAGCAGTTACTCGGGCGTATACGAGCAGTACTTC.

The V gene is TRBV6-1, the J gene TRBJ2-3, with TRBD2 matching over 7 bases. The J segment lost 5 bases and the V segment lost 0 bases, leaving 8 bases of the junction unmatched. The CDR3 runs to 16 residues. CDR1 is MNHNS, CDR2 SASEGT, per germline. The CDR3 DNA follows: TGTGCCAGCAGTGAAGCGGGGGGGAGGGCCTTAGATACGCAGTATTTT. This encodes CASSEAGGRALDTQYF.

The J gene is TRBJ2-6, the V gene TRBV18; D is ambiguous. This CDR3 region has 16 residues. V lost 6 bases to trimming and J lost 0 bases, with 12 bases between them. Germline V CDR1 and CDR2: KGHSH, LQKENI. Written as DNA, the CDR3 is TGTGCCAGCTCCCTCGCCGGTCCCTCTGGGGCCAACGTCCTGACTTTC. Translating gives CASSLAGPSGANVLTF.